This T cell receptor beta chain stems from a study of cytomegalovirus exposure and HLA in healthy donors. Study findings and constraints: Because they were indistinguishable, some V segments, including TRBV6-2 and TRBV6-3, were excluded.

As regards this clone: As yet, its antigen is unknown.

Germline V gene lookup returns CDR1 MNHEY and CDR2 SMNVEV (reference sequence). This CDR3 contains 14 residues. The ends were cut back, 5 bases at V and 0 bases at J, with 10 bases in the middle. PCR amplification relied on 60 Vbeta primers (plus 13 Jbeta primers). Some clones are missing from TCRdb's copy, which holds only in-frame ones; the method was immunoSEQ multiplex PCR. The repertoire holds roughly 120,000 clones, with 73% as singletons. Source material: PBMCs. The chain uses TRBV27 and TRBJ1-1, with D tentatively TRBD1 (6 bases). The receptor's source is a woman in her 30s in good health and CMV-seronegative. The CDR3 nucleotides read TGTGCCAGCAGTATTCAGGGGCTGAACACTGAAGCTTTCTTT. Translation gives CASSIQGLNTEAFF.